These 10 T cell receptor beta chains were all obtained from the same sample, sequenced in a study of blood T cell repertoires in COVID-19. Profiled with immunoSEQ multiplex PCR; TCRdb holds only in-frame clones, not every one. This table holds about 140,000 clones, about 87% found once. Input material: peripheral blood. These receptors were obtained from a human donor with COVID-19, enrolled during active disease. The donor label of this sample is uncertain.

This chain uses TRBV3-1 (or the pseudogene TRBV3-2) with TRBJ2-3, with TRBD2 as a possible D gene (6 bases). The CDR3 contains 14 residues. V was shortened by 4 bases and J by 4 bases, with 12 bases between the two germline ends. Germline-derived CDR1 and CDR2 are LGHDT and YNNKEL (reference sequence). The chain's CDR3 is CASSLATGADTQYF. DNA of the CDR3: TGTGCCAGCAGCCTCGCGACGGGAGCAGATACGCAGTATTTT.

This chain joins TRBV7-8 and TRBJ1-4; D possibly corresponds to TRBD1 (5 bases). Trimming removed 5 bases at V and 8 bases at J, with 18 bases between. Germline V gene data show CDR1 as SGHVS and CDR2 as FQNEAQ. This CDR3 spans 15 amino acids. CDR3 nucleotides: TGTGCCAGCAGCCCAAGCGGGGGGGGAGGAGAAAAACTGTTTTTT. Translated, it gives CASSPSGGGGEKLFF.

The chain links TRBV12-3 or TRBV12-4 to TRBJ1-3; unclear D gene. Trimming shortened V by 6 bases and J by 6 bases, and 12 bases separated the two germline ends. The CDR3 has 13 residues. The CDR3 protein is CASRFDIPNTIYF. In nucleotides, the CDR3 is TGTGCCAGCAGATTCGACATCCCAAACACCATATATTTT.

This clone was observed a handful of times. The chain joins TRBV29-1 to TRBJ1-1; a weak D match, TRBD1 (5 bases). The germline CDR1 and CDR2 sequences are SQVTM and ANQGSEA. The ends were cut back, 2 bases at V and 8 bases at J, with 9 bases in the middle. CDR3 length: 11 amino acids. The CDR3 sequence is CSVETAGEAFF. The CDR3 DNA sequence: TGCAGCGTTGAAACGGCAGGGGAAGCTTTCTTT.

This chain links TRBV2 with TRBJ2-3, with D uncertain. Germline V gene data show CDR1 as SNHLY and CDR2 as FYNNEI. V lost 1 base, J lost 3 bases, and 14 bases lay in between. CDR3 length: 16 residues. DNA of the CDR3: TGTGCCAGCAGTGAAGGGGTGGCGGCCCTAACAGATACGCAGTATTTT. Its protein is CASSEGVAALTDTQYF.

The table lists this clone with a count of one. The rearrangement uses TRBV6-5 and TRBJ2-1; tentatively, D is TRBD2 (5 bases). This CDR3 has 12 residues. Germline values: CDR1 MNHEY, CDR2 SVGAGI. With 5 bases removed from V and 11 bases from J, the gap between germline ends came to 13 bases. The CDR3 DNA reads as TGTGCCAGCAGTCCCCGTAGAGGGAAGCAGTTCTTC. Protein product: CASSPRRGKQFF.

The chain carries TRBV5-1 and TRBJ2-7; D gene uncertain. The V end was cut by 0 bases, the J end by 3 bases, with 10 bases between. This CDR3 is 14 amino acids long. Germline V lookup: CDR1 SGHRS, CDR2 YFSETQ. The CDR3 DNA is TGCGCCAGCAGCTTGGGAGGTGCTAACTACGAGCAGTACTTC. Translating gives CASSLGGANYEQYF.

The chain recombines TRBV2 with TRBJ2-4, with TRBD1 as a possible D gene (6 bases). Germline V gene sequence: CDR1 SNHLY, CDR2 FYNNEI. V lost 6 bases and J 0 bases, leaving 12 bases between the germline ends. The CDR3 sequence is 15 residues long. This CDR3 is CASRDRLVAKNIQYF. The DNA for the CDR3 is TGTGCCAGCAGGGACAGATTAGTAGCCAAAAACATTCAGTACTTC.

The rearrangement joins TRBV3-1 (or the pseudogene TRBV3-2) to TRBJ2-7; no firm D call. Germline CDR1 LGHDT, CDR2 YNNKEL (reference sequence). The V end lost 3 bases, the J end lost 7 bases, and 7 bases lay between the germline ends. CDR3 length: 11 amino acids. CDR3 in DNA: TGTGCCAGCAGCCAGGAGTATGAGCAGTACTTC. Protein product: CASSQEYEQYF.

The CDR3 DNA reads as TGTGCCAGCAGCTTAGCGGTTAGCTCCTACAATGAGCAGTTCTTC. Translated, it gives CASSLAVSSYNEQFF. V and J are TRBV7-3 and TRBJ2-1; D gene uncertain. Germline V lookup: CDR1 SGHTA, CDR2 FQGTGA. The CDR3 runs 15 residues. Trimming took off 2 bases at V and 0 bases at J, with 8 bases between the two ends.